Below, 10 T cell receptor beta chains from the same sample are listed, as sequenced in a study of blood T cell repertoires in COVID-19. The assay was immunoSEQ multiplex PCR, and TCRdb's table has in-frame clones only and misses some. The sample contains approximately 50,000 clones, 65% to 85% of which appear only once. Sample: peripheral blood. These receptors came from a human donor in a cohort sampled during active COVID-19.

The chain joins TRBV7-9 to TRBJ1-4, with TRBD1 identical over 7 bases. With V trimmed by 1 base and J by 10 bases, 6 bases remained unmatched. CDR3 size: 14 residues. The germline V gene encodes CDR1 SEHNR and CDR2 FQNEAQ (reference sequence). The CDR3: CASSLDAQGGKLFF. The CDR3 bases are TGTGCCAGCAGCTTAGACGCCCAGGGGGGAAAACTGTTTTTT.

The chain links TRBV7-8 to TRBJ1-5; D not certain. Germline loops: CDR1 SGHVS, CDR2 FQNEAQ. Trimming cost V 1 base and J 6 bases, with 16 bases left between them. The CDR3 covers 16 residues. CDR3 nucleotide sequence: TGTGCCAGCAGCTTAGGCAGAGGTGGCCCCTTTCAGCCCCAGCATTTT. As protein: CASSLGRGGPFQPQHF.

The chain employs TRBV7-2 and TRBJ1-1; 10 bases fit TRBD1. Germline lookup yields CDR1 SGHTA and CDR2 FQGNSA. CDR3 size: 15 residues. V lost 5 bases and J lost 5; bases outside the gene matches: 8. The CDR3 bases are TGTGCCAGCAGCCCACGGACAGGGGGGGGGACTGAAGCTTTCTTT. This gives the protein CASSPRTGGGTEAFF. Using reference TRBV7-2 and TRBJ1-1 for the parts outside the CDR3, the full variable domain is GAGVSQSPSNKVTEKGKDVELRCDPISGHTALYWYRQSLGQGLEFLIYFQGNSAPDKSGLPSDRFSAERTGGSVSTLTIQRTQQEDSAVYLCASSPRTGGGTEAFFGQGTRLTVV.

The genes are TRBV3-1 (or the pseudogene TRBV3-2) and TRBJ1-5; D is uncertain. V lost 3 bases and J lost 0, with 9 bases in between. The CDR3 runs 15 residues. The germline V gene has CDR1 LGHDT and CDR2 YNNKEL (reference sequence). This CDR3 is CASSQSSYSNQPQHF. As DNA, the CDR3 is TGTGCCAGCAGCCAGTCCTCCTATAGCAATCAGCCCCAGCATTTT.

This clone was observed a single time. CDR3 sequence reads: CASSSGTGNTNEQFF. For the CDR3, the DNA is TGTGCCAGCAGCTCCGGGACAGGGAACACCAATGAGCAGTTCTTC. The V call is TRBV11-2, the J call TRBJ2-1; 9 nucleotides match TRBD1. The junction had 7 bases not matched to a gene; V was cut back by 4 bases and J by 6 bases. Germline-derived CDR1 and CDR2 are SGHAT and FQNNGV. This CDR3 has 15 residues.

The chain couples TRBV5-1 to TRBJ2-2, with TRBD1 matching over 10 bases. Germline values: CDR1 SGHRS, CDR2 YFSETQ. J gave up 7 bases and V 4 bases, and 10 bases lay outside the gene matches. CDR3 length: 16 amino acids. Written as DNA, the CDR3 is TGCGCCAGCAGCCCCCGACAGGGGGCTTATGGCGGGGAGCTGTTTTTT. It translates to CASSPRQGAYGGELFF. Full variable domain (remainder filled in from reference TRBV5-1 and TRBJ2-2): KAGVTQTPRYLIKTRGQQVTLSCSPISGHRSVSWYQQTPGQGLQFLFEYFSETQRNKGNFPGRFSGRQFSNSRSEMNVSTLELGDSALYLCASSPRQGAYGGELFFGEGSRLTVL.

This chain uses TRBV6-5 with TRBJ2-7; 16 bases map to TRBD2. The V and J ends lost 4 bases and 2 bases, in that order; junction bases with no gene match: 2. This CDR3 is 16 amino acids long. Germline loops: CDR1 MNHEY, CDR2 SVGAGI. The CDR3 spells CASSLGLAGGAYEQYF. The CDR3 DNA follows: TGTGCCAGCAGTTTGGGACTAGCGGGGGGGGCCTACGAGCAGTACTTC.

This clone was counted between two and nine times. The chain couples TRBV7-3 to TRBJ1-1; 7 bases line up with TRBD1. Germline loops: CDR1 SGHTA, CDR2 FQGTGA. This CDR3 has 15 residues. Trimming took 5 bases from V and 0 from J; bases not matched to a gene: 6. The DNA of the CDR3 is TGTGCCAGCAGCCCATCGGGACAGCTGAACACTGAAGCTTTCTTT. Translating it yields CASSPSGQLNTEAFF.

The rearrangement joins TRBV25-1 to TRBJ1-1, with TRBD1 as a possible D gene (6 bases). Germline V gene data show CDR1 as MGHDK and CDR2 as SYGVNS. The CDR3 length is 15 residues. V shed 6 bases and J shed 4 bases, with 18 bases lying between them. CDR3 coding DNA: TGTGCCAGCAGGGGACAATCGATAGTGGGCACTGAAGCTTTCTTT. It specifies CASRGQSIVGTEAFF.

This rearrangement joins TRBV11-3 to TRBJ2-1; D might be TRBD2 (5 bases). This CDR3 region has 12 residues. The V gene's germline CDR1 is SGHNT and CDR2 YENEEA. Trimming took 1 base from V and 9 from J, leaving 7 bases between them. In DNA form, the CDR3 reads TGTGCCAGCAGCTTAGGAAGCGGTGAGCAGTTCTTC. Residues: CASSLGSGEQFF.